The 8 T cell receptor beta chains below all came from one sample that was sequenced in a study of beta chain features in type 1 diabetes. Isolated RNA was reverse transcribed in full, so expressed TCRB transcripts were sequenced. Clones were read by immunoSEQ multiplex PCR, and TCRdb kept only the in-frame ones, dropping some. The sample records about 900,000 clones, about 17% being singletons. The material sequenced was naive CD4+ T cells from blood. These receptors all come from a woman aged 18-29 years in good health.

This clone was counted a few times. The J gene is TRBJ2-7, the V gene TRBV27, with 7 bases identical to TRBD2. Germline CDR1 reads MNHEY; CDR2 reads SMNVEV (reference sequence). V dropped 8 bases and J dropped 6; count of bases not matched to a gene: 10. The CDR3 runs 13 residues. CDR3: CASASGAGLEQYF. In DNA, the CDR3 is TGTGCCAGCGCTAGCGGTGCGGGGCTCGAGCAGTACTTC.

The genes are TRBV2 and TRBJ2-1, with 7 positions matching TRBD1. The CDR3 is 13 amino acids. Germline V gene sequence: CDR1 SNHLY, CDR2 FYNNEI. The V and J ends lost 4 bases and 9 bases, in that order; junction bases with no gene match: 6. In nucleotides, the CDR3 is TGTGCCAGCAGTGGACAGGGTCAGGGTGAGCAGTTCTTC. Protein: CASSGQGQGEQFF. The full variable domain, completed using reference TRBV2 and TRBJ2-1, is EPEVTQTPSHQVTQMGQEVILRCVPISNHLYFYWYRQILGQKVEFLVSFYNNEISEKSEIFDDQFSVERPDGSNFTLKIRSTKLEDSAMYFCASSGQGQGEQFFGPGTRLTVL.

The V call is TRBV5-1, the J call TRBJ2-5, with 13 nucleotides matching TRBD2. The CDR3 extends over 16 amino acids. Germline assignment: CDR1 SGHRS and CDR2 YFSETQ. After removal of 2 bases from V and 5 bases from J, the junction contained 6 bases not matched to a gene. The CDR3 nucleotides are TGCGCCAGCAGCTTTCGGACTAGCGGGAGTGGTGAGACCCAGTACTTC. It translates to CASSFRTSGSGETQYF.

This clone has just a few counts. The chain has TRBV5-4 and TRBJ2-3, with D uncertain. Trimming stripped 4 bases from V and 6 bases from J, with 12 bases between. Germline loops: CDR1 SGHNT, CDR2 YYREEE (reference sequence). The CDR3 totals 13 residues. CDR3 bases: TGTGCCAGCAGCCATGTGGCCCAGGATACGCAGTATTTT. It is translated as CASSHVAQDTQYF.

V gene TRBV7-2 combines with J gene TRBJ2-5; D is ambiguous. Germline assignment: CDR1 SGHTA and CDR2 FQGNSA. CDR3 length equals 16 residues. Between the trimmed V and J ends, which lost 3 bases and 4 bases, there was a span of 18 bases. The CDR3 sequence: CASSFSLIRQRETQYF. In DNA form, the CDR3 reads TGTGCCAGCAGCTTTAGCTTGATTCGGCAGAGAGAGACCCAGTACTTC.

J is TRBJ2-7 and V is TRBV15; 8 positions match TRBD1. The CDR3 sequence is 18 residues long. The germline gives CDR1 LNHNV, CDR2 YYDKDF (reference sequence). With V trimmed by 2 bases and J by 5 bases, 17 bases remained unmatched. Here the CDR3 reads CATSRRIFSGTGSDEQYF. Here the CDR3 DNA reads TGTGCCACCAGCAGACGAATTTTTAGTGGGACAGGATCTGACGAGCAGTACTTC.

DNA for the CDR3: TGTGCCAGCAGCTTAGAGACTGGGGGCTACACCTTC. Translation gives CASSLETGGYTF. This chain connects TRBV7-9 to TRBJ1-2; unclear D gene. CDR1 is SEHNR, CDR2 FQNEAQ, per germline (reference sequence). The V and J ends lost 1 base and 8 bases respectively, with 8 bases between them. CDR3 length: 12 amino acids. Based on the CDR3 plus reference TRBV7-9 and TRBJ1-2, the full variable domain is DTGVSQNPRHKITKRGQNVTFRCDPISEHNRLYWYRQTLGQGPEFLTYFQNEAQLEKSRLLSDRFSAERPKGSFSTLEIQRTEQGDSAMYLCASSLETGGYTFGSGTRLTVV.

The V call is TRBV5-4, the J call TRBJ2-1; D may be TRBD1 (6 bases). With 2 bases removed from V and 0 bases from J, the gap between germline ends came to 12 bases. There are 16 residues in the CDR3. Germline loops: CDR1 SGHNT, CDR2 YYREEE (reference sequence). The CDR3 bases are TGTGCCAGCAGCTTTTGGGGGCGGCGCTCCTACAATGAGCAGTTCTTC. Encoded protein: CASSFWGRRSYNEQFF.